The source of this TCR beta chain is a study of blood T cell repertoires in COVID-19. Sequencing used immunoSEQ multiplex PCR; TCRdb keeps in-frame clones, though not all of them. The repertoire holds about 150,000 clones, with over 75% as singletons. This clone has a handful of counts. Trimming removed 0 bases from V and 2 bases from J; junction bases left unmatched: 5. The CDR3 has 15 amino acids. Per germline, CDR1 SGDLS and CDR2 YYNGEE. J is TRBJ2-7 and V is TRBV9, with 7 positions matching TRBD1. The receptor comes from a man between 65 and 85 years old who had recovered from COVID-19. Sequencing was performed on peripheral blood. CDR3: CASSVGSGTAYEQYF. CDR3 coding DNA: TGTGCCAGCAGCGTAGGGTCCGGGACAGCCTACGAGCAGTACTTC.